This T cell receptor (beta chain) comes out of a study of identifying expanded T cells in peripheral blood. The ends lost 2 bases at V and 5 bases at J; junction bases unmatched: 4. The CDR3 covers 13 residues. Germline-derived CDR1 and CDR2 are GTSNPN and SVGIG (reference sequence). There are a few counts of this clone. The repertoire was sequenced with immunoSEQ multiplex PCR; TCRdb's copy has only in-frame clones and lacks some. The sample contains tens of thousands of clones, 82% of which appear only once. During the collection period, no donor immune events like infections were recorded. The genes are TRBV30 and TRBJ1-1; TRBD1 matches at 8 bases. The TCR was taken from a person aged 18-70 years in good health. The sequencing input was blood. The DNA for the CDR3 is TGTGCCTGGAGTCAGGGGGCGGATACTGAAGCTTTCTTT. Protein sequence: CAWSQGADTEAFF.